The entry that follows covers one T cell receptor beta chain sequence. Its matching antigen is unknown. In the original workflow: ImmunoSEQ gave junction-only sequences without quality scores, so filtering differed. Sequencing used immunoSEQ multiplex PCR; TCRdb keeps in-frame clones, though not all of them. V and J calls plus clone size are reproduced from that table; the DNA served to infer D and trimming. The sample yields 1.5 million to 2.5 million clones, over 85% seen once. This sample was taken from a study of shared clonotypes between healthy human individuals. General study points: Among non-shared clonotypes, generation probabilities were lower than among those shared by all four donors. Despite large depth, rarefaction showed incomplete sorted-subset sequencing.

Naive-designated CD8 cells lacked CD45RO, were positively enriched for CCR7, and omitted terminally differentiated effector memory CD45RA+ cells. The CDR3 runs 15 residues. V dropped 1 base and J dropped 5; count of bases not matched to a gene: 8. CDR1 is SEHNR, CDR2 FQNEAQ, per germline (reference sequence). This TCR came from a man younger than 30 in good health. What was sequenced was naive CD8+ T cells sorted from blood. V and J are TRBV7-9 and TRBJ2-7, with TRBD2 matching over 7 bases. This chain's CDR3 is CASSLVAGEADEQYF. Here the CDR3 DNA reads TGTGCCAGCAGCTTAGTGGCGGGAGAGGCCGACGAGCAGTACTTC.